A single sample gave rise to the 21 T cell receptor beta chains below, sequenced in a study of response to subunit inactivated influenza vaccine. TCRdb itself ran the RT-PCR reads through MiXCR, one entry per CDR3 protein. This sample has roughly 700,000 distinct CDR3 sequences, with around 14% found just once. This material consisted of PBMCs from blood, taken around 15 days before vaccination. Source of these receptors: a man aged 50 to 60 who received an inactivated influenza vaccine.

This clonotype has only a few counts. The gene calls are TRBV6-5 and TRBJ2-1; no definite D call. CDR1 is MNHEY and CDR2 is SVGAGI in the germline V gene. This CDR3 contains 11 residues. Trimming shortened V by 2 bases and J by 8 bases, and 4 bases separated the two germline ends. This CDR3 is CASSYGHEQFF. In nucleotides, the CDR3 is TGTGCCAGCAGTTACGGGCATGAGCAGTTCTTC.

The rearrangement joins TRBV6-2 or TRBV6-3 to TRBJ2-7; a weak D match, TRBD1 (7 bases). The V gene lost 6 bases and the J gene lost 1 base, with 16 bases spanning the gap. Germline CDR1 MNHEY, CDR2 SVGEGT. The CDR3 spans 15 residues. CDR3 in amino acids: CASRSLTGRSYEQYF. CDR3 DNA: TGTGCCAGCAGATCCCTGACAGGGAGGTCCTACGAGCAGTACTTC.

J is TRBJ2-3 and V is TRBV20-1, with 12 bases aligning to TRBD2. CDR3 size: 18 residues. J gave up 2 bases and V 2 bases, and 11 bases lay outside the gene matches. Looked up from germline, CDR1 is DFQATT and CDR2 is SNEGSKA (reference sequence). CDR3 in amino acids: CSARLYWTSGVYTDTQYF. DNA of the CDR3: TGCAGTGCTAGACTCTATTGGACTAGCGGGGTTTACACAGATACGCAGTATTTT.

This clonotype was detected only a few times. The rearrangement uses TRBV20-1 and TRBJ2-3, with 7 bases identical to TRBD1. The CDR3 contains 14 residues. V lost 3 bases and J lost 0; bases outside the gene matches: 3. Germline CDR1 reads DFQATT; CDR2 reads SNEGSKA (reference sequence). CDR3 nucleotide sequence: TGCAGTGCTAGTACAGGGGCTAGCACAGATACGCAGTATTTT. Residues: CSASTGASTDTQYF.

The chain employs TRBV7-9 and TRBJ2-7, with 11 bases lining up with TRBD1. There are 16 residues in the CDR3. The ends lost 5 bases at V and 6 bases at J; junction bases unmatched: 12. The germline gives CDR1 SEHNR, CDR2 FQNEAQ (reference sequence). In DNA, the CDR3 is TGTGCCAGCAGCCCGGACAGGGGGCGTCTCCCGACCGAGCAGTACTTC. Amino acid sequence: CASSPDRGRLPTEQYF. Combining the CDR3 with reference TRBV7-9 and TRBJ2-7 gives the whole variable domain DTGVSQNPRHKITKRGQNVTFRCDPISEHNRLYWYRQTLGQGPEFLTYFQNEAQLEKSRLLSDRFSAERPKGSFSTLEIQRTEQGDSAMYLCASSPDRGRLPTEQYFGPGTRLTVT.

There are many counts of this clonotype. In DNA form, the CDR3 reads TGCAGTGCTAGTCCCAGGGTTTTGAAGACCCAGTACTTC. This sequence encodes CSASPRVLKTQYF. The genes are TRBV20-1 and TRBJ2-5; possibly TRBD1 for D (5 bases). The germline V gene encodes CDR1 DFQATT and CDR2 SNEGSKA (reference sequence). The CDR3 covers 13 residues. V lost 3 bases to trimming and J lost 6 bases, with 14 bases between them.

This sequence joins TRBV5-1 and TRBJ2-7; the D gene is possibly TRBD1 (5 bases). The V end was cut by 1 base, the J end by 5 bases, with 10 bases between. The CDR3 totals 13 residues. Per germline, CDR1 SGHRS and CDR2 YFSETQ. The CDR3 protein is CASSLWSGNEQYF. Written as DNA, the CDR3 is TGCGCCAGCAGCTTGTGGTCAGGGAACGAGCAGTACTTC.

The CDR3 DNA reads as TGTGCCAGCAGCTTAGTTGCGACAGGGGCTGGAAACACCATATATTTT. This encodes CASSLVATGAGNTIYF. The chain recombines TRBV7-9 with TRBJ1-3; 8 bases are a match to TRBD1. Per the germline V gene, CDR1 is SEHNR and CDR2 is FQNEAQ (reference sequence). This CDR3 is 16 amino acids long. The ends lost 1 base at V and 2 bases at J; junction bases unmatched: 4.

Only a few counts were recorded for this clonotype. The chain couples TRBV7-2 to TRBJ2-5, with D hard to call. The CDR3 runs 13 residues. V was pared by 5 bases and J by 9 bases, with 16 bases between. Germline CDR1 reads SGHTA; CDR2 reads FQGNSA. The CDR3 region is CASSGEKRWPQYF. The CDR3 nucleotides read TGTGCCAGCAGCGGGGAAAAACGTTGGCCCCAGTACTTC. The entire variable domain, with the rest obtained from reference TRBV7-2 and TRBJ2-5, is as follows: GAGVSQSPSNKVTEKGKDVELRCDPISGHTALYWYRQSLGQGLEFLIYFQGNSAPDKSGLPSDRFSAERTGGSVSTLTIQRTQQEDSAVYLCASSGEKRWPQYFGPGTRLLVL.

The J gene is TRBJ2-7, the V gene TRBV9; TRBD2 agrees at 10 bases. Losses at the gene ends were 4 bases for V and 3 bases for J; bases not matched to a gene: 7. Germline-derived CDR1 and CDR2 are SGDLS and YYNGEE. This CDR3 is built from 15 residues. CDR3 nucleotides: TGTGCCAGCAGCCCCCAGACTAGCGGGTACTACGAGCAGTACTTC. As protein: CASSPQTSGYYEQYF.

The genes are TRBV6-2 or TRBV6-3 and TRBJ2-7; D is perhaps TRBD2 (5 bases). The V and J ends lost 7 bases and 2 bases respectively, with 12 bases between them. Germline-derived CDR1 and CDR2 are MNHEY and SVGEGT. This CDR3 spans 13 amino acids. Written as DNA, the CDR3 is TGTGCCAGCAAGGCGGGTATGGCCTACGAGCAGTACTTC. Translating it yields CASKAGMAYEQYF.

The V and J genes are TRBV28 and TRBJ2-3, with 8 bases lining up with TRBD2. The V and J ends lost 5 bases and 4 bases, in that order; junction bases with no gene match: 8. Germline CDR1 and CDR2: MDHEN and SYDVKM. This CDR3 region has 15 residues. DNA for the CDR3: TGTGCCAGCAGTGCCCCTGGTAGCGGGGCAGATACGCAGTATTTT. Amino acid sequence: CASSAPGSGADTQYF.

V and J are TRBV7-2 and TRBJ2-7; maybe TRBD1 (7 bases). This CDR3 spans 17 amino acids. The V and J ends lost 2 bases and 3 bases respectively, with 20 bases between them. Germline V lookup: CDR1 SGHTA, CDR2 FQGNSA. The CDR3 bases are TGTGCCAGCAGCTTACATATCCGGCGGGACAGACACTACGAGCAGTACTTC. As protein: CASSLHIRRDRHYEQYF.

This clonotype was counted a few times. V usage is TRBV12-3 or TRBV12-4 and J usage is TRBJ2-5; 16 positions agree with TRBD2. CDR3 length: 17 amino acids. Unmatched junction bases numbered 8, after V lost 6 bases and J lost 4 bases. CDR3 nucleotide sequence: TGTGCCAGCAGCCCTGGGACTAGCGGGAGGGTTTTAGAGACCCAGTACTTC. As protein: CASSPGTSGRVLETQYF.

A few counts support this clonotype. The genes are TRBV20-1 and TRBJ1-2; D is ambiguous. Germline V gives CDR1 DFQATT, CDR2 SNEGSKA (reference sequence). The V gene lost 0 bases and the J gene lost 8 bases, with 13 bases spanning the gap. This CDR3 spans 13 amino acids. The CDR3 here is CSAREWQVGGYTF. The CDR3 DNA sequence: TGCAGTGCTAGAGAGTGGCAGGTCGGGGGCTACACCTTC.

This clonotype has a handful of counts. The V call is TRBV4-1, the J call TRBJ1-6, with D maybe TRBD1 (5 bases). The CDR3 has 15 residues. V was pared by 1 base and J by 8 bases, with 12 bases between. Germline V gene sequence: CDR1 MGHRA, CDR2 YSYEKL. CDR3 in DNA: TGCGCCAGCAGCCAAGCGGGACTCGTCTATTCACCCCTCCACTTT. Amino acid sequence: CASSQAGLVYSPLHF.

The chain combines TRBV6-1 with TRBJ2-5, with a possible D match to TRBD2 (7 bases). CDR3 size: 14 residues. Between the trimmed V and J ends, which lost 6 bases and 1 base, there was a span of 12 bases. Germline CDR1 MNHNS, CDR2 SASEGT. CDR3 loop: CASRARGGQETQYF. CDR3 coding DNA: TGTGCCAGCAGGGCGAGGGGGGGCCAAGAGACCCAGTACTTC.

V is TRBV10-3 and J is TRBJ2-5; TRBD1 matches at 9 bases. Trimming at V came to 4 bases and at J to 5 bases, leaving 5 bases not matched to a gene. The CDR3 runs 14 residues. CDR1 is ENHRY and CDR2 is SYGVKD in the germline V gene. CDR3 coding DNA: TGTGCCATCAGTGTGTGGACAGGGGCGGAGACCCAGTACTTC. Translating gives CAISVWTGAETQYF.

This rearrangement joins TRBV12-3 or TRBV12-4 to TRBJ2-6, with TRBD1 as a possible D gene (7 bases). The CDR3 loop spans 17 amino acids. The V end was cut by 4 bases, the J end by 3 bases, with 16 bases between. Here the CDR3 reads CASSSTQGGIGANVLTF. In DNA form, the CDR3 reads TGTGCCAGCAGTTCAACCCAGGGGGGTATTGGGGCCAACGTCCTGACTTTC.

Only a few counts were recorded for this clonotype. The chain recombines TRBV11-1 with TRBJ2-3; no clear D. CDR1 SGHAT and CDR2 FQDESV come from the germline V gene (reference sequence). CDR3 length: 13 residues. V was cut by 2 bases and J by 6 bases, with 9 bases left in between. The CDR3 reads CASSLRGIDTQYF. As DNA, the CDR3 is TGTGCCAGCAGCTTACGAGGAATCGATACGCAGTATTTT.

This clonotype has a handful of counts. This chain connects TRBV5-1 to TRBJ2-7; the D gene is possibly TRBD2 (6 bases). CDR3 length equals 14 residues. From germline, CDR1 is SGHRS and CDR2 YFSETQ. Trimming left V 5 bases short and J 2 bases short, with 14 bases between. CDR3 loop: CASSAGLPPYEQYF. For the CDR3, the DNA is TGCGCCAGCAGTGCGGGACTTCCCCCCTACGAGCAGTACTTC. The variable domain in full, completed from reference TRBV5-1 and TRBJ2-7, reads KAGVTQTPRYLIKTRGQQVTLSCSPISGHRSVSWYQQTPGQGLQFLFEYFSETQRNKGNFPGRFSGRQFSNSRSEMNVSTLELGDSALYLCASSAGLPPYEQYFGPGTRLTVT.